These T cell receptor beta chains were read from a single sample in a study of cytomegalovirus exposure and HLA in healthy donors. Some clones are missing from TCRdb's copy, which holds only in-frame ones; the method was immunoSEQ multiplex PCR. The sample data list 200,000 to 250,000 clones. The sequenced sample was PBMCs. Receptors were obtained from a woman aged 30 to 39 in good health and CMV-seropositive. The CDR3 runs from the conserved cysteine through the conserved F or W. A D gene is named only where the DNA matches it firmly.

J: TRBJ2-1
D: TRBD2
V: TRBV7-8
DNA: TGTGCCAGCAGCTTAGAACTAGCGGGAAACAATGAGCAGTTCTTC
CDR3: CASSLELAGNNEQFF

J: TRBJ1-5
D: -
V: TRBV4-1
DNA: TGCGTCAGCAGCCAAGGGGGGGGCGGGGTTCAGCCCCAGCATTTT
CDR3: CVSSQGGGGVQPQHF

J: TRBJ1-1
D: TRBD1
V: TRBV6-1
DNA: TGTGCCAGCAGTGGACAGGGGTTGGGACCCACTGAAGCTTTCTTT
CDR3: CASSGQGLGPTEAFF

J: TRBJ1-5
D: TRBD1
V: TRBV7-9
DNA: TGTGCCAGCAGCTTAGCCGGTCAGGGGGCTCAGCCCCAGCATTTT
CDR3: CASSLAGQGAQPQHF

J: TRBJ2-5
D: -
V: TRBV18
DNA: TGTGCCAGCTCACCACGTTCGGAGCAAGAGACCCAGTACTTC
CDR3: CASSPRSEQETQYF

J: TRBJ2-4
D: TRBD1
V: TRBV4-3
DNA: TGCGCCAGCAGCCGGGACAGGGGGACCAAAAACATTCAGTACTTC
CDR3: CASSRDRGTKNIQYF

J: TRBJ1-2
D: TRBD1
V: TRBV27
DNA: TGTGCCAGCAGGGATGGGACAGGGTCGATCTATGGCTACACCTTC
CDR3: CASRDGTGSIYGYTF

J: TRBJ2-7
D: TRBD1
V: TRBV9
DNA: TGTGCCAGCAGCGTACGGACAGGGAATTTGGGCGAGCAGTACTTC
CDR3: CASSVRTGNLGEQYF

J: TRBJ1-4
D: -
V: TRBV27
DNA: TGTGCCAGCAGTAGCCCTGCAACTAATGAAAAACTGTTTTTT
CDR3: CASSSPATNEKLFF

J: TRBJ1-2
D: TRBD1
V: TRBV5-1
DNA: TGCGCCAGCAGCTTGACGGGGACAGAACTGAACTATGGCTACACCTTC
CDR3: CASSLTGTELNYGYTF

J: TRBJ2-7
D: TRBD1
V: TRBV18
DNA: TGTGCCAGCTCACCACTGGGTATCCAGGGGGCCTACGAGCAGTACTTC
CDR3: CASSPLGIQGAYEQYF

J: TRBJ2-7
D: TRBD2
V: TRBV5-6
DNA: TGTGCCAGCAGCTGGACTAGCGGGTTATACGAGCAGTACTTC
CDR3: CASSWTSGLYEQYF

J: TRBJ2-3
D: TRBD2
V: TRBV28
DNA: TGTGCCAGCAGTTTATCAGCGGGAGACGATACGACCACAGATACGCAGTATTTT
CDR3: CASSLSAGDDTTTDTQYF

J: TRBJ2-2
D: TRBD2
V: TRBV19
DNA: TGTGCCGTAAGCCATCCTAGCGGGCCTACGAACACCGGGGAGCTGTTTTTT
CDR3: CAVSHPSGPTNTGELFF

J: TRBJ2-7
D: -
V: TRBV7-9
DNA: TGTGCCAGCAGCCGGACTGGGGTCTACGAGCAGTACTTC
CDR3: CASSRTGVYEQYF

J: TRBJ2-7
D: TRBD2
V: TRBV30
DNA: TGTGCCTGGAGTGCCCTAGGGACTACCGGACGGGAGCAGTACTTC
CDR3: CAWSALGTTGREQYF

J: TRBJ2-7
D: -
V: TRBV7-8
DNA: TGTGCCAGCAGCTTATGGGGGGAGGTCTACGAGCAGTACTTC
CDR3: CASSLWGEVYEQYF

J: TRBJ1-2
D: TRBD1
V: TRBV5-1
DNA: TGCGCCAGCAGCTTACGGACAGGGGGTGACTATGGCTACACCTTC
CDR3: CASSLRTGGDYGYTF

J: TRBJ1-2
D: -
V: TRBV11-2
DNA: TGTGCCAGCAGCTTAGCCCCAGGCTATGGCTACACCTTC
CDR3: CASSLAPGYGYTF

J: TRBJ2-7
D: -
V: TRBV11-2
DNA: TGTGCCAGCAGCTTATACTCAGGAACCTACGAGCAGTACTTC
CDR3: CASSLYSGTYEQYF

J: TRBJ2-7
D: -
V: TRBV7-8
DNA: TGTGCCAGCAGCGTAGATACAGGCCCCTACGAGCAGTACTTC
CDR3: CASSVDTGPYEQYF

J: TRBJ1-2
D: -
V: TRBV7-9
DNA: TGTGCCAGCAGCTTCTCTTTTGGCTACACCTTC
CDR3: CASSFSFGYTF

J: TRBJ1-1
D: TRBD1
V: TRBV6-4
DNA: TGTGCCAGCAGCAGCGGGACAGGGAGGGCTTTCTTT
CDR3: CASSSGTGRAFF

J: TRBJ1-1
D: -
V: TRBV7-9
DNA: TGTGCCAGCAGCCGCGGACACGGGGGAGTATTCACTGAAGCTTTCTTT
CDR3: CASSRGHGGVFTEAFF

J: TRBJ1-2
D: TRBD1
V: TRBV29-1
DNA: TGCAGCGTTGGGGGACAGAACTATGGCTACACCTTC
CDR3: CSVGGQNYGYTF

J: TRBJ1-4
D: -
V: TRBV6-1
DNA: TGCGCCAGCGGAAACAGTGCAACTAATGAAAAACTGTTTTTT
CDR3: CASGNSATNEKLFF

J: TRBJ1-4
D: -
V: TRBV18
DNA: TGTGCCAGCTCAACCGCAAATCGTCAGGGGTTTCTTAATGAAAAACTGTTTTTT
CDR3: CASSTANRQGFLNEKLFF

J: TRBJ2-5
D: -
V: TRBV5-1
DNA: TGCGCCAGCAGCTCCGCGGGGGCGGGTGAGACCCAGTACTTC
CDR3: CASSSAGAGETQYF

J: TRBJ2-7
D: -
V: TRBV2
DNA: TGTGCCAGCAGTGACTTAACCTACGAGCAGTACTTC
CDR3: CASSDLTYEQYF

J: TRBJ2-2
D: -
V: TRBV9
DNA: TGTGCCAGCAGCGTAGAGCAGAACACCGGGGAGCTGTTTTTT
CDR3: CASSVEQNTGELFF

J: TRBJ2-7
D: TRBD1
V: TRBV27
DNA: TGTGCCAGCAGTCTTACAGGGGTTCCATTACACGAGCAGTACTTC
CDR3: CASSLTGVPLHEQYF

J: TRBJ2-3
D: TRBD2
V: TRBV7-9
DNA: TGTGCCAGCAGCTTAGGACTAGCGGGGGGCACCACAGATACGCAGTATTTT
CDR3: CASSLGLAGGTTDTQYF

J: TRBJ2-7
D: TRBD1
V: TRBV7-2
DNA: TGTGCCAGCAGTTTCCGCGAGACAGGGCTCTACGAGCAGTACTTC
CDR3: CASSFRETGLYEQYF

J: TRBJ1-5
D: -
V: TRBV7-8
DNA: TGTGCCAGCAGCACAGACAACAATCAGCCCCAGCATTTT
CDR3: CASSTDNNQPQHF

J: TRBJ1-2
D: TRBD1
V: TRBV19
DNA: TGTGCCAGTAGTTCCGAGGACAGGATCCACAACTATGGCTACACCTTC
CDR3: CASSSEDRIHNYGYTF

J: TRBJ1-3
D: TRBD1
V: TRBV28
DNA: TGTGCCAGCAGCCCCGGACAGGGGACTGGAAACACCATATATTTT
CDR3: CASSPGQGTGNTIYF

J: TRBJ2-3
D: TRBD1
V: TRBV5-1
DNA: TGCGCCAGCAGCTTGGGGATACAGGGGGCAGGAGATACGCAGTATTTT
CDR3: CASSLGIQGAGDTQYF

J: TRBJ1-1
D: -
V: TRBV7-8
DNA: TGTGCCAGCAGCTTAGTGGTAGGGGCGAACACTGAAGCTTTCTTT
CDR3: CASSLVVGANTEAFF

J: TRBJ2-1
D: TRBD1
V: TRBV5-3
DNA: TGTGCCAGAAGCTGTACCGGGACAGGGAAGAACAATGAGCAGTTCTTC
CDR3: CARSCTGTGKNNEQFF

J: TRBJ1-2
D: TRBD1
V: TRBV5-8
DNA: TGTGCCAGCAGCCCGCGACTGGACAGGGTTTATGGCTACACCTTC
CDR3: CASSPRLDRVYGYTF